This TCR beta chain was identified during a study of T-cell reconstitution after alpha-beta-depleted transplantation in children. This clonotype showed up just once. Construction of the TCRbeta library involved unique molecular identifiers. TCRdb processed the PCR reads anew with MiXCR; each CDR3 protein has one entry. In the table there are 500,000 or so distinct CDR3 sequences, around a third of which are singletons. Unmatched junction bases numbered 6, after V lost 1 base and J lost 0 bases. The germline gives CDR1 LGHNA, CDR2 YSLEER. This CDR3 is built from 17 residues. This clonotype was obtained from a human donor who donated a stem cell graft to a child with aplastic anemia. The sequencing used PBMCs from the stem cell graft donor, collected from the stem cell graft. This chain joins TRBV4-3 and TRBJ2-3; 8 bases map to TRBD2. This chain's CDR3 is CASSQGRSGTSTDTQYF. CDR3 in DNA: TGCGCCAGCAGCCAAGGACGTAGCGGGACTAGCACAGATACGCAGTATTTT.